This T cell receptor beta chain was observed in a study of blood T cell repertoires in COVID-19 (dated by TCRdb to between 2020 and 2021). General notes on the study: Collaborator samples came from the United States, Italy and Spain and covered acute and convalescent phases of COVID-19. Samples came from the ongoing ImmuneRACE study (first 160 participants) plus 1,254 subjects from 6 global collaborators. Where available, HLA class I and class II types were taken from metadata supplied by the sample provider and were not determined by assay-based typing. The repertoires were released in a freely available public database meant as a resource for research on the immune response to SARS-CoV-2. Subjects who had been exposed to COVID-19, were actively infected with it, or had recovered from it provided the deeply sampled blood TCRbeta repertoires that made up the dataset. Nearly every sample came with metadata listing a de-identified subject ID, COVID-19 status, age in years and sex. The prospective study material was composed of cDNA or gDNA derived from T cells, B-cell-depleted T cells, or PBMCs. What the work shows at the level of the full study, not this receptor alone: The quantity of clinical and demographic metadata differed by source and by participant and was supplied without curation.

Of note for this clone: Its antigen is still unknown. No base-level quality is on record; no much larger clone is a single base apart.

V is shortened by 6 bases, J by 8 bases, and the region joining them spans 19 bases. Reading from cysteine to phenylalanine, the CDR3 counts 13 amino acids. Here the CDR3 DNA is all that survives: 39 bases in frame from base 1. The germline V gene specifies SQVTM as CDR1 and ANQGSEA as CDR2. Each collaborating institution followed its own protocols to collect whole blood in K2EDTA tubes. Collaborator samples were shipped for TCRbeta analysis as frozen whole blood, isolated PBMCs, or DNA extracted from either sample type. The immunoSEQ Assay, a bias-controlled multiplex PCR, was used to amplify TCRbeta CDR3 regions from genomic DNA. On the study's bioinformatics: The number of nucleated cells in each sample was estimated by amplification of reference gene primers within the assay. To quantify the absolute abundance of each unique TCRbeta CDR3 rearrangement, sequence reads were collapsed and filtered. For each sample, productive Simpson clonality was calculated as the square root of Simpson's diversity index over productive rearrangements. TCRdb took over this immuneACCESS table, retaining in-frame rearrangements with V and J assigned. Such tables are incomplete; in checked studies, under half of the missing clones stem from an unresolved V gene, and the remainder is unexplained. That table supplies the V and J calls and clone size; D and trimming were determined from the DNA. The sample table holds 80,000 to 90,000 clones, of which more than 75% were seen once. More than 14% of the sample belongs to the ten largest clones.

Source material: peripheral blood. The chain joins TRBV29-1 to TRBJ1-2, with the D segment identity uncertain. The sequence was obtained from a woman aged 70-85 years with acute or convalescent COVID-19. The CDR3 reads as follows: CSVGPEGFLGYTF. The DNA sequence is given as TGCAGCGTCGGGCCGGAGGGTTTCTTAGGCTACACCTTC.